Presented here are 25 T cell receptor beta chains from one specimen sequenced in a study of blood T cell repertoires in COVID-19. The assay was immunoSEQ multiplex PCR, and TCRdb's table has in-frame clones only and misses some. The table records some 150,000 clones, 70% to 90% of them present only once. Sequenced material: peripheral blood. These receptors all come from a woman aged 60-75 years with acute or convalescent COVID-19.

The rearrangement joins TRBV28 to TRBJ1-1, with TRBD1 identical over 7 bases. The CDR3 loop spans 12 amino acids. The V and J ends lost 2 bases and 9 bases, in that order; junction bases with no gene match: 3. CDR1 is MDHEN, CDR2 SYDVKM, per germline. CDR3 DNA sequence: TGTGCCAGCAGTTTACGAGGGGGCCAAGCTTTCTTT. Translation gives CASSLRGGQAFF.

J is TRBJ2-1 and V is TRBV28; perhaps TRBD1 as D (5 bases). This CDR3 has 16 residues. Trimming took off 2 bases at V and 5 bases at J, with 16 bases between the two ends. Per the germline V gene, CDR1 is MDHEN and CDR2 is SYDVKM. CDR3 nucleotide sequence: TGTGCCAGCAGTTTAAGTCTAGGGGCCCTCGACAATGAGCAGTTCTTC. Translation gives CASSLSLGALDNEQFF.

V and J are TRBV28 and TRBJ2-1, with D maybe TRBD2 (5 bases). V was shortened by 3 bases and J by 7 bases, with 13 bases between the two germline ends. In germline, CDR1 is MDHEN, CDR2 SYDVKM. The CDR3 is 14 amino acids. In DNA form, the CDR3 reads TGTGCCAGCAGTTTCTACCAGCGGCCTAATGAGCAGTTCTTC. This codes for CASSFYQRPNEQFF. Full variable domain (outside the CDR3, taken from reference TRBV28 and TRBJ2-1): DVKVTQSSRYLVKRTGEKVFLECVQDMDHENMFWYRQDPGLGLRLIYFSYDVKMKEKGDIPEGYSVSREKKERFSLILESASTNQTSMYLCASSFYQRPNEQFFGPGTRLTVL.

J is TRBJ1-1 and V is TRBV28; perhaps TRBD1 as D (6 bases). Trimming stripped 3 bases from V and 6 bases from J, with 17 bases between. This CDR3 has 15 amino acids. The germline CDR1 and CDR2 sequences are MDHEN and SYDVKM. CDR3 nucleotide sequence: TGTGCCAGCAGTTTGTTTACAGGGAGAACGGCTGAAGCTTTCTTT. Translation: CASSLFTGRTAEAFF.

There are a few counts of this clone. The rearrangement uses TRBV6-2 or TRBV6-3 and TRBJ2-2; possible D gene TRBD2, 5 bases. Germline loops: CDR1 MNHEY, CDR2 SVGEGT. There are 15 residues in the CDR3. V lost 2 bases and J 2 bases, leaving 9 bases between the germline ends. The CDR3: CASSYRLANTGELFF. Here the CDR3 DNA reads TGTGCCAGCAGTTACAGGCTAGCTAACACCGGGGAGCTGTTTTTT.

The gene calls are TRBV19 and TRBJ1-4, with D possibly matching TRBD1 (5 bases). Trimming cost V 3 bases and J 10 bases, with 12 bases left between them. CDR1 and CDR2 from the germline V gene are LNHDA and SQIVND (reference sequence). The CDR3 is 13 amino acids. The CDR3 protein is CASSIPDSRKLFF. CDR3 nucleotide sequence: TGTGCCAGTAGTATCCCTGACAGCCGAAAACTGTTTTTT.

The chain couples TRBV28 to TRBJ1-2; tentatively, D is TRBD1 (6 bases). Trimming stripped 8 bases from V and 5 bases from J, with 15 bases between. Germline values: CDR1 MDHEN, CDR2 SYDVKM. The CDR3 loop spans 13 amino acids. CDR3 sequence reads: CASVRGNWYGYTF. The DNA for the CDR3 is TGTGCCAGCGTCAGGGGAAACTGGTATGGCTACACCTTC.

The chain joins TRBV7-6 to TRBJ2-7; 7 nucleotides line up with TRBD1. This CDR3 contains 13 residues. Germline V gene lookup returns CDR1 SGHVS and CDR2 FNYEAQ. After removal of 1 base from V and 4 bases from J, the junction contained 1 base not matched to a gene. Written as DNA, the CDR3 is TGTGCCAGCAGCTTAGAACAGGGGTACGAGCAGTACTTC. It translates to CASSLEQGYEQYF.

The chain employs TRBV19 and TRBJ2-5; no definite D call. The germline V gene encodes CDR1 LNHDA and CDR2 SQIVND (reference sequence). The ends were cut back, 5 bases at V and 2 bases at J, with 9 bases in the middle. The CDR3 totals 13 residues. CDR3 in DNA: TGTGCCAGTAGTCGCAGCGTTCAAGAGACCCAGTACTTC. Translation: CASSRSVQETQYF. The entire variable domain, with the rest obtained from reference TRBV19 and TRBJ2-5, is as follows: DGGITQSPKYLFRKEGQNVTLSCEQNLNHDAMYWYRQDPGQGLRLIYYSQIVNDFQKGDIAEGYSVSREKKESFPLTVTSAQKNPTAFYLCASSRSVQETQYFGPGTRLLVL.

This clone came up once. This chain joins TRBV5-1 and TRBJ1-1; no firm D call. The CDR3 is made up of 14 amino acids. Per germline, CDR1 SGHRS and CDR2 YFSETQ. Trimming pared 0 bases from V and 0 bases from J, leaving 6 bases between. The CDR3 spells CASSLAPMNTEAFF. The CDR3 nucleotides are TGCGCCAGCAGCTTGGCTCCTATGAACACTGAAGCTTTCTTT. Drawing the rest from reference TRBV5-1 and TRBJ1-1, the complete variable domain is KAGVTQTPRYLIKTRGQQVTLSCSPISGHRSVSWYQQTPGQGLQFLFEYFSETQRNKGNFPGRFSGRQFSNSRSEMNVSTLELGDSALYLCASSLAPMNTEAFFGQGTRLTVV.

This chain links TRBV18 with TRBJ2-7; D may be TRBD1 (6 bases). This CDR3 comprises 14 residues. Germline CDR1 KGHSH, CDR2 LQKENI. V lost 5 bases and J lost 4, with 15 bases in between. The chain's CDR3 is CASSSSRGTYEQYF. For the CDR3, the DNA is TGTGCCAGCTCATCTAGCAGGGGAACGTACGAGCAGTACTTC.

This sequence joins TRBV11-2 and TRBJ2-3, with 8 bases identical to TRBD2. Germline V gene sequence: CDR1 SGHAT, CDR2 FQNNGV. Germline trimming cut 1 base from V and 3 bases from J; bases unmatched to any gene: 6. The CDR3 extends over 16 amino acids. The chain's CDR3 is CASSLAGGLGTDTQYF. In DNA, the CDR3 is TGTGCCAGCAGCTTAGCGGGGGGGCTGGGAACAGATACGCAGTATTTT. The entire variable domain, with the rest obtained from reference TRBV11-2 and TRBJ2-3, is as follows: EAGVAQSPRYKIIEKRQSVAFWCNPISGHATLYWYQQILGQGPKLLIQFQNNGVVDDSQLPKDRFSAERLKGVDSTLKIQPAKLEDSAVYLCASSLAGGLGTDTQYFGPGTRLTVL.

The rearrangement links TRBV6-5 to TRBJ2-2, with TRBD1 as a possible D gene (5 bases). Trimming took off 7 bases at V and 2 bases at J, with 11 bases between the two ends. The CDR3 consists of 14 residues. Germline V gene sequence: CDR1 MNHEY, CDR2 SVGAGI. CDR3 DNA: TGTGCCAGCACGGTGCAGGGAAACACCGGGGAGCTGTTTTTT. The encoded protein is CASTVQGNTGELFF.

This clone was detected only once. The chain couples TRBV7-3 to TRBJ2-4, with D perhaps matching TRBD2 (5 bases). Germline V CDR1 and CDR2: SGHTA, FQGTGA. The CDR3 runs to 14 residues. Trimming removed 5 bases at V and 2 bases at J, with 10 bases between. CDR3 protein: CASSQGSTKNIQYF. In DNA, the CDR3 is TGTGCCAGCAGCCAAGGGAGCACCAAAAACATTCAGTACTTC.

The chain links TRBV2 to TRBJ2-2, with a tentative D call TRBD1 (5 bases). The CDR3 is 14 amino acids. Germline CDR1 reads SNHLY; CDR2 reads FYNNEI. V was cut by 4 bases and J by 7 bases, with 13 bases left in between. The CDR3 DNA follows: TGTGCCAGCAGTGCCAGGGCAGACAACGGGGAGCTGTTTTTT. Translated: CASSARADNGELFF.

The genes are TRBV14 and TRBJ2-2, with D maybe TRBD1 (5 bases). V lost 1 base and J 5 bases, leaving 8 bases between the germline ends. Germline CDR1 reads SGHDN; CDR2 reads FVKESK. The CDR3 consists of 14 residues. CDR3 in DNA: TGTGCCAGCAGCCAAGCAGGGTTTACCGGGGAGCTGTTTTTT. Amino acid sequence: CASSQAGFTGELFF.

The V call is TRBV6-1, the J call TRBJ2-5; 8 bases are a match to TRBD2. The CDR3 is 16 residues long. The trim removed 4 bases at V and 5 bases at J, leaving 12 bases unmatched. Germline V gene data show CDR1 as MNHNS and CDR2 as SASEGT. CDR3 loop: CASSGREGSSLETQYF. The CDR3 region has the DNA TGTGCCAGCAGTGGCCGGGAGGGGAGTAGCCTCGAGACCCAGTACTTC.

This chain connects TRBV10-3 to TRBJ2-7, with D maybe TRBD1 (5 bases). There are 13 residues in the CDR3. Germline lookup yields CDR1 ENHRY and CDR2 SYGVKD. V was trimmed by 8 bases and J by 3 bases, leaving 14 bases between them. The chain's CDR3 is CAIGVQGFYEQYF. The CDR3 region has the DNA TGTGCCATCGGTGTGCAGGGTTTCTACGAGCAGTACTTC.

This clone was detected once. The CDR3 is CASNWDRATGELFF. The CDR3 nucleotides are TGTGCCAGCAATTGGGACAGGGCCACCGGGGAGCTGTTTTTT. The chain recombines TRBV6-5 with TRBJ2-2; 9 bases line up with TRBD1. CDR1 is MNHEY, CDR2 SVGAGI, per germline. The CDR3 contains 14 residues. With 7 bases clipped from V and 4 bases from J, the junction kept 4 bases outside the gene matches.

The chain has TRBV7-9 and TRBJ2-7; 8 nucleotides agree with TRBD2. The CDR3 runs 14 residues. CDR1 is SEHNR, CDR2 FQNEAQ, per germline (reference sequence). J lost 5 bases, V lost 0 bases, and 3 bases had no gene match. This CDR3 is CASSLAAGGHEQYF. The DNA of the CDR3 is TGTGCCAGCAGCTTAGCGGCGGGGGGCCACGAGCAGTACTTC.

This clone was detected only once. The chain couples TRBV6-2 or TRBV6-3 to TRBJ1-2; 8 bases map to TRBD1. Germline values: CDR1 MNHEY, CDR2 SVGEGT. The V segment lost 2 bases and the J segment 4 bases; nucleotides outside the gene matches: 12. CDR3 length: 17 residues. The CDR3: CASSYPHGQGEIYGYTF. The DNA for the CDR3 is TGTGCCAGCAGTTACCCCCACGGACAGGGTGAAATCTATGGCTACACCTTC.

This rearrangement joins TRBV6-5 to TRBJ2-4, with D possibly being TRBD1 (5 bases). There are 14 residues in the CDR3. Between the trimmed V and J ends, which lost 2 bases and 9 bases, there was a span of 14 bases. Per germline, CDR1 MNHEY and CDR2 SVGAGI. The CDR3 region has the DNA TGTGCCAGCAGTTACAGCAGGGTAGGCGGCATTCAGTACTTC. Protein sequence: CASSYSRVGGIQYF.

The chain has TRBV24-1 and TRBJ1-5; the D is unclear. V gave up 5 bases and J gave up 7 bases, with 8 bases separating them. CDR3 length equals 12 residues. Germline lookup yields CDR1 KGHDR and CDR2 SFDVKD. The CDR3 DNA reads TGTGCCACCAGTGCAGGAGGCCAGCCCCAGCATTTT. Translated, it gives CATSAGGQPQHF.

The chain carries TRBV4-2 and TRBJ2-5; a possible D gene is TRBD1 (6 bases). V was pared by 2 bases and J by 4 bases, with 11 bases between. The V gene's germline CDR1 is LGHNA and CDR2 YNFKEQ. This CDR3 region has 14 residues. CDR3 in amino acids: CASSQFRGGETQYF. The CDR3 DNA reads as TGTGCCAGCAGCCAATTCCGAGGGGGAGAGACCCAGTACTTC.

This rearrangement joins TRBV7-9 to TRBJ1-5, with TRBD1 matching over 8 bases. With V trimmed by 5 bases and J by 12 bases, 18 bases remained unmatched. The germline gives CDR1 SEHNR, CDR2 FQNEAQ (reference sequence). CDR3 size: 16 residues. The chain's CDR3 is CASSRTTGGGRVDQHF. The CDR3, as DNA: TGTGCCAGCAGCCGGACCACAGGGGGAGGTAGGGTGGACCAGCATTTT.